These T cell receptor beta chains were read from a single sample in a study of T cells after yellow fever vaccination. TCRdb reprocessed the 5' RACE reads with MiXCR, giving one entry per CDR3 protein. The repertoire consists of some 220,000 distinct CDR3 sequences, with 3% to 3.5% occurring once and the leading ten covering roughly 3.2%. The material sequenced was CD4+ T cells sorted from PBMCs, taken 10 days after the yellow fever booster vaccination. Source of these receptors: a young man who received the YFV17D yellow fever vaccine. Each CDR3 is given with its conserved first and last residue. The order of the fields is V gene, clone size, D gene, J gene, CDR3 DNA, CDR3 protein. The D gene is left open where the match is weak. Expanded clones get a size class; other rows say once, few or many, or leave the size out.

V: TRBV15; size: few; D: -; J: TRBJ2-3; DNA: TGTGCCACCAGCAGAGATAAACAGATTCTCACAGATACGCAGTATTTT; CDR3: CATSRDKQILTDTQYF
V: TRBV20-1; size: -; D: TRBD1; J: TRBJ1-5; DNA: TGCAGTGCTAGTAAGGTCGGGACAGGGGTCAATCAGCCCCAGCATTTT; CDR3: CSASKVGTGVNQPQHF
V: TRBV6-5; size: many; D: -; J: TRBJ1-2; DNA: TGTGCCAGCAGTTACTCTGGACCGCCGGGCTATGGCTACACCTTC; CDR3: CASSYSGPPGYGYTF
V: TRBV11-2; size: many; D: TRBD1; J: TRBJ2-3; DNA: TGTGCCAGCAGCTTAGGGGGACAGGGTACAAATACGCAGTATTTT; CDR3: CASSLGGQGTNTQYF
V: TRBV7-8; size: -; D: -; J: TRBJ2-2; DNA: TGTGCCAGCAGCAACGGACCTAACACCGGGGAGCTGTTTTTT; CDR3: CASSNGPNTGELFF
V: TRBV11-1; size: few; D: -; J: TRBJ2-4; DNA: TGTGCCAGCAGCTTAGGGATCTTAGCCAAAAACATTCAGTACTTC; CDR3: CASSLGILAKNIQYF
V: TRBV28; size: few; D: TRBD2; J: TRBJ2-3; DNA: TGTGCCAGCAGTACTAGCGGATCAGGGACAGATACGCAGTATTTT; CDR3: CASSTSGSGTDTQYF
V: TRBV9; size: -; D: -; J: TRBJ1-3; DNA: TGTGCCAGCAGCGTAGACCAGGGGCGCTCTGGAAACACCATATATTTT; CDR3: CASSVDQGRSGNTIYF
V: TRBV12-3/TRBV12-4; size: -; D: TRBD1; J: TRBJ1-2; DNA: TGTGCCAGCAGTTCCGACAGGGGCAGGTATGGCTACACCTTC; CDR3: CASSSDRGRYGYTF
V: TRBV6-2/TRBV6-3; size: many; D: TRBD2; J: TRBJ2-3; DNA: TGTGCCAGCAGTTACTCGGAAACCGGACTAGCGGGGAGTGCTAGCACAGATACGCAGTATTTT; CDR3: CASSYSETGLAGSASTDTQYF
V: TRBV4-3; size: -; D: -; J: TRBJ2-6; DNA: TGCGCCAGCAGCCAAGGTGGCGGGGCGCACTCTGGGGCCAACGTCCTGACTTTC; CDR3: CASSQGGGAHSGANVLTF
V: TRBV7-9; size: many; D: -; J: TRBJ2-5; DNA: TGTGCCAGCAGCCGGGACGTAGAAGAGACCCAGTACTTC; CDR3: CASSRDVEETQYF
V: TRBV29-1; size: -; D: -; J: TRBJ1-1; DNA: TGCAGCGTTGCCGCGACGGTGAACACTGAAGCTTTCTTT; CDR3: CSVAATVNTEAFF
V: TRBV7-2; size: few; D: -; J: TRBJ1-4; DNA: TGTGCCAGCAGCTTAGTAGGGTCGTCTAATGAAAAACTGTTTTTT; CDR3: CASSLVGSSNEKLFF
V: TRBV7-2; size: -; D: -; J: TRBJ2-1; DNA: TGTGCCAGCAGCTTAGTGCTCGGGGAGGAGCAGTTCTTC; CDR3: CASSLVLGEEQFF
V: TRBV2; size: many; D: -; J: TRBJ1-1; DNA: TGTGCCAGCCGAATACCGACTGGGTACACTGAAGCTTTCTTT; CDR3: CASRIPTGYTEAFF
V: TRBV18; size: -; D: -; J: TRBJ2-3; DNA: TGTGCCAGCTCACCACCTGGGATGGCAGATACGCAGTATTTT; CDR3: CASSPPGMADTQYF
V: TRBV20-1; size: many; D: TRBD2; J: TRBJ2-2; DNA: TGCAGTGCTAGAGGTCCTAGCGGGGGGGCCGGCACCGGGGAGCTGTTTTTT; CDR3: CSARGPSGGAGTGELFF
V: TRBV7-2; size: many; D: TRBD2; J: TRBJ2-1; DNA: TGTGCCAGCAGCTTATTCTGGACTAGCGGGGGGGGCGATGAGCAGTTCTTC; CDR3: CASSLFWTSGGGDEQFF
V: TRBV20-1; size: many; D: -; J: TRBJ2-1; DNA: TGCAGTGTTTGGGGGGACGGTAATGAGCAGTTCTTC; CDR3: CSVWGDGNEQFF
V: TRBV7-3; size: many; D: TRBD2; J: TRBJ2-1; DNA: TGTGCCAGCAGCTTAAATAGCGGGGGATACAATGAGCAGTTCTTC; CDR3: CASSLNSGGYNEQFF
V: TRBV12-3/TRBV12-4; size: few; D: TRBD2; J: TRBJ2-1; DNA: TGTGCCAGCAGTTTAACGGGGAGAGGGCTAGCGGGGGGCTACCGGGGCTCCTACAATGAGCAGTTCTTC; CDR3: CASSLTGRGLAGGYRGSYNEQFF
V: TRBV4-3; size: few; D: TRBD1; J: TRBJ1-1; DNA: TGCGCCAGCAGCCAATATACAGGGGGCACTGAAGCTTTCTTT; CDR3: CASSQYTGGTEAFF
V: TRBV7-2; size: many; D: TRBD2; J: TRBJ2-1; DNA: TGTGCCAGCAGCTCCGCCGTGGGACTAGCGGGGGGGGGTTACAATGAGCAGTTCTTC; CDR3: CASSSAVGLAGGGYNEQFF
V: TRBV4-3; size: few; D: -; J: TRBJ1-2; DNA: TGCGCCAGCAGCCAAGGGACGGAGGGCTACACCTTC; CDR3: CASSQGTEGYTF
V: TRBV18; size: -; D: TRBD1; J: TRBJ1-1; DNA: TGTGCCAGCTCCCGGGTCGGGACAGGGAACACTGAAGCTTTCTTT; CDR3: CASSRVGTGNTEAFF
V: TRBV12-3/TRBV12-4; size: -; D: -; J: TRBJ2-2; DNA: TGTGCCAGCAGTATCCGGGGATCGAACACCGGGGAGCTGTTTTTT; CDR3: CASSIRGSNTGELFF